The T cell receptor beta chain described here comes from a study of T cells in Graves' hyperthyroidism and ophthalmopathy. Authors of the study amplified TCR beta CDR3 regions from RNA transcripts. The study used the HTBI primer set for a first-round RT-PCR of the TCR CDR3. TCRdb reanalysed the multiplex PCR reads using MiXCR and keeps one entry per CDR3 protein. Of some 350,000 distinct CDR3 sequences listed, 15% to 20% are singletons. Germline V gene lookup returns CDR1 LGHNT and CDR2 FRNRAP. Trimming cost V 6 bases and J 5 bases, with 16 bases left between them. This CDR3 spans 14 amino acids. Ten or more counts support this clonotype. Patients counted as stable if ophthalmopathy did not develop within 18 months.

The chain employs TRBV12-5 and TRBJ1-2; no reliable D call. This receptor was obtained from a woman younger than 30 with Graves' hyperthyroidism. The sequenced sample consisted of blood. In DNA form, the CDR3 reads TGTGCTAGTGGCCCGGCTGGACTGAGTTATGGCTACACCTTC. It is translated as CASGPAGLSYGYTF.